This T cell receptor beta chain was documented in a study of long-term antiretroviral therapy in people with HIV (dated by TCRdb to between 2021 and 2024). Turning to the overall study: The earliest samples were collected roughly a decade before the 2015 WHO recommendation for immediate ART, at a time when ART was usually postponed until CD4 counts fell. A retrospective serial study tested whether changes in peripheral blood TRB repertoire composition and diversity were associated with ART initiation and durable HIV suppression. A total of 192 cryopreserved PBMC samples were contributed to the cohort by 30 adults with confirmed HIV infection, with samples collected serially over a mean of approximately six years (range 1-12). Among the 30 or so participants with HIV, eleven were female. Test extractions of a monoclonal T-cell line alongside some 36 polyclonal samples showed no cross-contamination during QIAcube processing. Study-wide conclusions, independent of this receptor: A significant increase in TRB diversity was found to be associated with ART initiation, although TRB diversity was observed to remain significantly below that of transplant donor controls even after long-term ART. The samples were dated from 2004 to 2017, and the ART regimens that were used may be less effective than current ART regimens. Because pre-ART samples had limited cell numbers, profiling was done on unsorted PBMC rather than on sorted CD4+ and CD8+ T cells. Limited PBMC availability meant only the TCR beta chain was sequenced, without alpha chain pairing. At every time point, the repertoire was dominated by expanded TRB clones first identified before ART initiation, although this dominance fluctuated and, in many PLHIV, declined after ART. No data were available on ART adherence, viral resistance or therapy changes, limiting inferences about post-ART repertoire changes. Narrower CDR3 length ranges were observed in HIV repertoires than in controls, and an antigen-experienced repertoire with only a slight naive shift after ART was suggested by the network structure.

The immunoSEQ hsTCRB v3.0 assay was used at survey level resolution for TRB variable region sequencing. A depth of roughly 35,000-55,000 T-cell genomes per sample was targeted for TRB sequencing. TRB libraries were pooled and sequenced on an Illumina MiSeq using a v3 150-cycle kit. Turning to the authors' computational methods: Repertoire analysis ran in R within a reproducible Nextflow workflow covering QC, data transformation and analysis. LymphoSeq2, an R package for exploring AIRR-Seq data, was used to implement the custom analyses. A few samples that yielded fewer than 5000 total TRB sequences were excluded, so that 200 or so HIV repertoires were analyzed. Among the 190 or so HIV repertoires that were kept, around 60 were collected before ART initiation and 120 to 140 were collected after ART initiation. Repertoires were downsampled to 5000 TRB nucleotide sequences, and summary statistics were averaged over 100 downsampling iterations. The analysis kept only TRB sequences whose CDR3 regions were at least seven amino acids long. Diversity was measured with a Shannon entropy-derived clonality score and the Gini coefficient. In the repertoire networks, any two of the top 5000 CDR3 amino acid sequences were connected whenever the two sequences differed by an edit distance of one. Antigen specificity groups and MHC restriction were predicted for TRB CDR3 amino acid sequences with GLIPH2. Known CMV, EBV, HIV or tissue antigen associations were flagged by matching CDR3 amino acid sequences against VDJdb and McPAS-TCR. Pre-ART, post-ART and control groups were compared with Wilcoxon signed-rank tests and Holm-Bonferroni correction. TCRdb holds this immuneACCESS table with in-frame rearrangements only. Some clones are missing; in checked studies, unresolved V genes explain under half, and the rest has no known cause. V and J calls plus clone size are reproduced from that table; the DNA served to infer D and trimming. A total of 20,000 or so clones appear in this sample, approximately 80% of them only once. The ten top clones hold roughly 18% of the sample.

The germline V gene sets CDR1 to MDHEN and CDR2 to SYDVKM. V loses 4 bases at its end and J loses 2 bases; junction bases beyond the gene matches: 7. The CDR3 has 16 amino acids, counting the end cysteine and phenylalanine. Of the read, only the CDR3 DNA is kept; its 48 bases are in frame from base 1. With respect to this clone: Its antigen is currently not known. No per-base quality is available; no much larger clone lies one base away.

Participants were included only if at least one PBMC sample before ART initiation and at least two post-ART samples were available. Every participant with HIV received treatment in the United States of America. Before DNA extraction, cryopreserved samples of about 0.9-11 million PBMC were thawed and then washed. At the time of the earliest PBMC sample, participants with HIV were aged between about 20 and 54 years. PBMC samples from each participant spanned 1-4 timepoints before ART initiation and 2-8 timepoints after ART initiation, with a median of 7 samples. Serial HIV viral load, CD4+ T-cell count, ART history and demographic data were obtained for every participant. A Qiagen kit on a QIAcube was used to extract genomic DNA from unsorted PBMC, with samples processed in batches of 12.

The sequence derives from a woman aged 18-30 years with HIV. Specimen: unsorted PBMCs, collected 0.6 years after starting antiretroviral therapy. The rearranged chain carries TRBV28 and TRBJ1-5, with TRBD1 identical over 8 junction bases. The CDR3 region has the sequence CASSSSGTGRNQPQHF. The DNA reads TGTGCCAGCAGTTCTTCCGGGACAGGCCGCAATCAGCCCCAGCATTTT.